Below, one T cell receptor beta chain is given with its context. Its matching antigen is unknown. These data are taken from a study of cytomegalovirus exposure and HLA in healthy donors. Overall study findings and caveats: The study labeled around 160 TCR beta chains cytomegalovirus-associated.

Assay used: immunoSEQ multiplex PCR; TCRdb lists only in-frame clones, some missing. The sample has hundreds of thousands of clones; 70% to 90% are singletons. V was pared by 6 bases and J by 4 bases, with 10 bases between. The CDR3 contains 12 residues. The V gene's germline CDR1 is SQVTM and CDR2 ANQGSEA. The TCR originated in a woman aged 18-30 years in good health and CMV-seronegative. The chain recombines TRBV29-1 with TRBJ1-5; TRBD1 might be the D (6 bases). Sequenced input: PBMCs. In DNA form, the CDR3 reads TGCAGCGTGATAACAGGGAATCAGCCCCAGCATTTT. Amino acid sequence: CSVITGNQPQHF.